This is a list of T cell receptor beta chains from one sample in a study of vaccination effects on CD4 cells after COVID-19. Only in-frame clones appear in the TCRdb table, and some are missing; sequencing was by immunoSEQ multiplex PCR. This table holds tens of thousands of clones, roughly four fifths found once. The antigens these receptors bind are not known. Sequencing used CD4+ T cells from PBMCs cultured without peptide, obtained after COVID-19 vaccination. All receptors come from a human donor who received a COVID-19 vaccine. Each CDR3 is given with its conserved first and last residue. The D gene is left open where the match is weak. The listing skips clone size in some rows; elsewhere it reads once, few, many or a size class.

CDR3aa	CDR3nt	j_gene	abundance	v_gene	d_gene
CASSDRADNSPLHF	TGTGCCAGCAGTGACAGGGCGGATAATTCACCCCTCCACTTT	TRBJ1-6	NA	TRBV2	NA
CASSRDLNEKLFF	TGTGCCAGCTCTCGGGACTTAAATGAAAAACTGTTTTTT	TRBJ1-4	NA	TRBV18	NA
CASSQARSSGYTF	TGTGCCAGCAGCCAGGCCCGTTCCTCTGGCTACACCTTC	TRBJ1-2	NA	TRBV3-1/TRBV3-2	NA
CASWTGNNEQFF	TGCGCCTCATGGACAGGTAACAATGAGCAGTTCTTC	TRBJ2-1	NA	TRBV10-1	TRBD1
CASRQQGALSNQPQHF	TGTGCCAGCAGGCAACAGGGGGCGCTTAGCAATCAGCCCCAGCATTTT	TRBJ1-5	NA	TRBV2	TRBD1
CASSLVWSANTGELFF	TGTGCCAGCAGCTTAGTATGGTCAGCGAACACCGGGGAGCTGTTTTTT	TRBJ2-2	NA	TRBV11-3	NA
CASSRTGEGYGYTF	TGTGCCAGCAGTCGGACAGGGGAGGGCTACGGCTACACCTTC	TRBJ1-2	once	TRBV6-5	TRBD1
CASSFGTGNSPLHF	TGTGCCAGCAGCTTTGGGACAGGGAATTCACCCCTCCACTTT	TRBJ1-6	NA	TRBV5-8	TRBD1
CSVPGTSGGARQETQYF	TGCAGCGTTCCCGGGACTAGCGGGGGGGCCCGTCAAGAGACCCAGTACTTC	TRBJ2-5	NA	TRBV29-1	TRBD2
CASSKVARQLFSGANVLTF	TGTGCCAGCAGCAAAGTTGCGCGACAGCTATTCTCTGGGGCCAACGTCCTGACTTTC	TRBJ2-6	NA	TRBV21-1	NA
CAPPGQILSYNSPLHF	TGTGCCCCCCCGGGACAGATCCTCTCCTATAATTCACCCCTCCACTTT	TRBJ1-6	once	TRBV10-3	TRBD1
CASSSDRGPNQPQHF	TGTGCCAGTAGTTCCGACAGGGGACCCAATCAGCCCCAGCATTTT	TRBJ1-5	NA	TRBV19	TRBD1
CASRYDGDYGYTF	TGTGCCAGCAGATATGACGGTGACTATGGCTACACCTTC	TRBJ1-2	once	TRBV2	NA
CASSLDARNTEAFF	TGCGCCAGCAGCTTGGATGCGAGGAACACTGAAGCTTTCTTT	TRBJ1-1	NA	TRBV5-1	NA
CASSFNRDRGRAFF	TGTGCCAGCAGTTTTAACCGGGACAGGGGGCGAGCTTTCTTT	TRBJ1-1	few	TRBV2	TRBD1
CASSPAFGYTF	TGTGCCAGCAGCCCCGCTTTTGGCTACACCTTC	TRBJ1-2	NA	TRBV2	NA
CASSPAAGLSTDTQYF	TGTGCCAGCAGCCCTGCCGCCGGCCTTAGCACAGATACGCAGTATTTT	TRBJ2-3	NA	TRBV6-6	NA